This T cell receptor (beta chain) is from a study of radiation and T cells in renal cell carcinoma (dated by TCRdb to about 2020). About the full investigation: A total of around 50 samples underwent TCR beta sequencing, made up of approximately 26 tumors and around 27 peripheral blood samples. In the 40 to 60 samples combined, 4 million to 5 million unique CDR3 nucleotide sequences were found, encoding 2,658,974 unique CDR3 amino acid sequences. Overall study outcomes, separate from this receptor: Effects of radiation dose or scheduling on the TCR repertoire could not be addressed with the single-armed trial design. Because only small tumor regions of about 0.94 g were available, intratumoral heterogeneity was not captured. Irradiated tumors contained more dominant CDR3 motifs, and these motifs occupied a larger share of the repertoire than in control tumors. TCR clonality was higher in irradiated tumors than in controls, as the top 100 clonotypes made up an average of approximately 50% of the repertoire in irradiated tumors compared with about 40% in nephrectomy-only tumors.

In its sample, this clone was seen once. What antigen it recognizes has not been identified. Base qualities are not recorded, but no much larger clone differs from it by a single base. TCR beta libraries were generated from genomic DNA with the immunoSEQ kit, following the manufacturer's recommendations. To prepare the libraries, a first multiplex PCR with proprietary primers was run, followed by a second PCR that added unique barcodes, and a bead cleanup was done after each round. Each sample batch included a kit-provided positive control reaction and a negative control reaction. The final libraries were assessed on an Agilent 4200 TapeStation D1000 ScreenTape, pooled by volume, and quantified by qPCR. An Illumina NextSeq500 fitted with a MidOutput 150-cycle cartridge performed the sequencing, running 156 Read1 cycles and 15 Index1 cycles with the kit's custom primers. The pooled library was loaded at 0.95 to 1 pM with approximately 20% PhiX control spiked in. Under the source paper's analysis protocol: The vendor-processed data were analyzed in R, and a clonotype was defined as all T cells that share the same CDR3 nucleotide sequence. In the clone abundance analyses, frequencies in each sample were normalized to that sample's 10,000 most abundant clones. Before analysis, public T cell clones were removed, and these numbered fewer than five per sample on average. Dominant motif analysis used ImmunoMap with the PAM10 matrix, gap penalty 30 and homology threshold 0.3; motifs with cumulative frequency at least 0.01 counted as dominant. TCRdb mirrors the immuneACCESS table, restricted to in-frame sequences. Some clones are absent from its copies; in checked studies, under half trace to an unresolved V gene, and the reason for the others is unknown. That table supplies the V and J calls and clone size; D and trimming were determined from the DNA. This sample gives about 23,000 clones in total; approximately 54% of them show up just once. About a fifth of the sample is taken by the ten largest.

According to the study, the label for this sample's time point signals: tumor resected at nephrectomy. Interpreted using the paper, the treatment or condition label stands for: treatment-naive control, cytoreductive nephrectomy. For controls, tumors were taken from treatment-naive renal cell carcinoma patients who had cytoreductive nephrectomy with no radiation beforehand. Every patient's renal cell carcinoma showed clear cell pathology. The control tumors sequenced for TCR were resected between about 2010 and 2015 from 10 or so males and several females whose median age was roughly 57 years (range about 35 to 90). Tumor processing involved mechanical dissociation, digestion with collagenase/hyaluronidase at 37 degrees C, handling in gentleMACS C tubes, and storage in liquid nitrogen. The QIAamp DNA Blood Mini Kit (Qiagen) was used to prepare genomic DNA for TCR sequencing. Only samples passing all quality control checks were included in the analyses.

Deletion took 3 bases off V and 11 bases off J, with a span of 16 bases between the germline ends. The germline V gene (reference sequence) supplies CDR1 SEHNR and CDR2 FQNEAQ. Its CDR3 holds 13 amino acids, cysteine through phenylalanine. Just the 39-base CDR3 DNA is kept, in frame starting at base 1. Source: tumor tissue, taken from a patient whose treatment was nephrectomy without radiotherapy. The sequence came from a human donor with renal cell carcinoma. This chain is built from TRBV7-9 and TRBJ1-1; TRBD1 might be the D gene, on 5 matching bases. The CDR3 corresponds to CASSFLLGDGAFF. The sequence in DNA is TGTGCCAGCAGCTTCCTTTTGGGGGATGGGGCTTTCTTT.